This T cell receptor (beta chain) derives from a study of T cell responses to AZD1222 COVID-19 vaccine. Only in-frame clones appear in the TCRdb table, and some are missing; sequencing was by immunoSEQ multiplex PCR. The data show 150,000 or so clones, with approximately 88% seen just once and approximately 3.6% held by the top ten. Germline CDR1 is LGHNA and CDR2 is YNFKEQ. The CDR3 is 15 amino acids. V lost 1 base to trimming and J lost 1 base, with 5 bases between them. The sequence derives from an adult in good health. The chain recombines TRBV4-2 with TRBJ2-6; D not certain. The sequencing used peripheral blood, collected on day 0 of MenACWY control vaccination. CDR3 sequence (DNA): TGTGCCAGCAGCCAAGTCTTATCTGGGGCCAACGTCCTGACTTTC. It yields the protein CASSQVLSGANVLTF.